Listed here are 31 T cell receptor beta chains from one sample, sequenced in a study of post-analysis software for immune sequencing data (dated by TCRdb to the mid-2010s). General study outcomes and caveats: A handful of TRBV segments, including TRBV5-6, TRBV5-1 and TRBV20-1, were significantly more frequent in patients than controls.

These receptors' antigens are unknown. Receptor amplification or capture employed PCR. Instrument used: Illumina HiSeq 2500. To reduce PCR and sequencing biases, unique molecular identifiers were built into the TCR beta cDNA libraries. Starting from the raw public reads, TCRdb applied fastp trimming at Q25, assembled clones with MiXCR and retained in-frame beta chains. Here each entry gathers all rows of one CDR3 protein and keeps the most common genes and DNA. This sample holds hundreds of thousands of distinct CDR3 sequences; roughly three fifths were observed only once. Jointly, the top ten make up approximately 11% of the sample. Sequencing input: blood. The receptors stem from a girl between 2 and 10 years old with multiple sclerosis.

The J gene is TRBJ2-7, the V gene TRBV7-9; 9 nucleotides align to TRBD1. The tail of the sequence fits TRBJ2-5 better, so the J call may be wrong. Germline CDR1 reads SEHNR; CDR2 reads FQNEAQ (reference sequence). This CDR3 spans 15 amino acids. The CDR3 protein is CASSYRQGVFETQYF. CDR3 DNA: TGTGCCAGCAGCTACCGACAGGGGGTTTTCGAGACCCAGTACTTC.

This chain joins TRBV5-1 and TRBJ1-2; TRBD1 matches at 7 bases. CDR1 is SGHRS, CDR2 YFSETQ, per germline. CDR3 length: 16 residues. The V and J ends lost 2 bases and 4 bases, in that order; junction bases with no gene match: 11. CDR3 DNA: TGCGCCAGCAGCTTATCACCGGGACAGCGTCCCTATGGCTACACCTTC. Its translation is CASSLSPGQRPYGYTF.

This CDR3 is CASRKRFTDTQYF. DNA for the CDR3: TGTGCCAGCCGGAAGCGGTTCACAGATACGCAGTATTTT. The genes are TRBV6-1 and TRBJ2-3; tentatively, D is TRBD2 (5 bases). The CDR3 extends over 13 amino acids. Trimming stripped 8 bases from V and 2 bases from J, with 11 bases between. Per germline, CDR1 MNHNS and CDR2 SASEGT.

The chain uses TRBV12-3 or TRBV12-4 and TRBJ1-4; tentative D call: TRBD1 (6 bases). V lost 6 bases and J 7 bases, leaving 12 bases between the germline ends. The CDR3 runs 13 residues. CDR3 protein: CASRQGGGEKLFF. In DNA, the CDR3 is TGTGCCAGCAGACAGGGAGGTGGTGAAAAACTGTTTTTT.

This clonotype was seen only a few times. The rearrangement uses TRBV6-1 and TRBJ2-7; 8 positions agree with TRBD1. CDR3 length equals 15 residues. The J segment lost 3 bases and the V segment lost 2 bases, leaving 6 bases of the junction unmatched. Per germline, CDR1 MNHNS and CDR2 SASEGT. CDR3 residues: CASSEPGQAGYEQYF. The CDR3 DNA is TGTGCCAGCAGTGAACCGGGACAGGCGGGCTACGAGCAGTACTTC.

This clonotype was recorded only once. At one boundary the junction diverges from the germline segment, which might be a read error. The rearrangement links TRBV11-2 to TRBJ1-1; possibly TRBD1 for D (6 bases). The germline gives CDR1 SGHAT, CDR2 FQNNGV. The CDR3 length is 13 residues. The chain's CDR3 is CASSLDIRDKAFF. The CDR3 coding sequence is TGTGCCAGCAGCCTAGATATCCGGGACAAAGCTTTCTTT.

The rearrangement uses TRBV29-1 and TRBJ2-1, with D maybe TRBD2 (5 bases). Trimming stripped 6 bases from V and 0 bases from J, with 15 bases between. This CDR3 contains 15 residues. Germline V lookup: CDR1 SQVTM, CDR2 ANQGSEA. For the CDR3, the DNA is TGCAGCGTGCAGCGGACTCCCAGCTCCTACAATGAGCAGTTCTTC. As protein: CSVQRTPSSYNEQFF.

This clonotype turned up a few times. V usage is TRBV11-2 and J usage is TRBJ2-6; D possibly corresponds to TRBD2 (5 bases). Trimming took 4 bases from V and 2 from J, leaving 12 bases between them. The length of the CDR3 is 16 residues. From germline, CDR1 is SGHAT and CDR2 FQNNGV. In DNA, the CDR3 is TGTGCCAGCAGCTCCCCTGTCGGGGCTGGGGCCAACGTCCTGACTTTC. Amino acid sequence: CASSSPVGAGANVLTF.

The CDR3 DNA sequence: TGTGCCAGCAGTTCTTGGAAAGAGATGAACACTGAAGCTTTCTTT. Residues: CASSSWKEMNTEAFF. V and J are TRBV27 and TRBJ1-1; D uncertain. V was shortened by 4 bases and J by 0 bases, with 12 bases between the two germline ends. The CDR3 has 15 amino acids. Germline-derived CDR1 and CDR2 are MNHEY and SMNVEV (reference sequence).

The V gene is TRBV20-1, the J gene TRBJ2-4; no definite D call. The J call may be wrong; the DNA end is better matched by TRBJ2-5. The germline gives CDR1 DFQATT, CDR2 SNEGSKA (reference sequence). The CDR3 length is 15 residues. The CDR3 sequence: CSARDWARVEETQYF. The CDR3 region has the DNA TGCAGTGCTAGAGATTGGGCAAGGGTAGAAGAGACCCAGTACTTC.

This clonotype was picked up a small number of times. The CDR3 DNA follows: TGTGCCAGCAGTTTAAGTAGGAATGGGAGCTCCTACGAGCAGTACTTC. Its translation: CASSLSRNGSSYEQYF. The chain combines TRBV12-3 or TRBV12-4 with TRBJ2-7; tentatively, D is TRBD2 (5 bases). The CDR3 extends over 16 amino acids. Trimming stripped 2 bases from V and 0 bases from J, with 14 bases between.

The rearrangement links TRBV4-1 to TRBJ2-5; 12 positions match TRBD2. The CDR3 totals 16 residues. CDR1 and CDR2 from the germline V gene are MGHRA and YSYEKL. V lost 0 bases and J lost 5; bases outside the gene matches: 4. CDR3 sequence reads: CASSQDGLAGGETQYF. DNA for the CDR3: TGCGCCAGCAGCCAAGATGGGCTAGCGGGAGGGGAGACCCAGTACTTC.

This clonotype was counted between two and nine times. The V gene is TRBV6-5, the J gene TRBJ2-1; the D gene could be TRBD1 or TRBD2 (5 bases each). Germline CDR1 is MNHEY and CDR2 is SVGAGI. This CDR3 comprises 15 residues. V lost 6 bases and J 2 bases, leaving 14 bases between the germline ends. Here the CDR3 DNA reads TGTGCCAGCAGAAACGGGGCTAGCCCCTACAATGAGCAGTTCTTC. Residues: CASRNGASPYNEQFF.

This chain links TRBV13 with TRBJ2-7, with D possibly TRBD1 on 6 matching bases. The CDR3 runs to 15 residues. Germline V CDR1 and CDR2: PRHDT, FYEKMQ (reference sequence). The V and J ends lost 2 bases and 1 base respectively, with 12 bases between them. CDR3 sequence reads: CASSLWAGESYEQYF. In DNA form, the CDR3 reads TGTGCCAGCAGCTTATGGGCAGGGGAGTCCTACGAGCAGTACTTC.

The gene calls are TRBV25-1 and TRBJ2-2; unclear D gene. Germline V gene sequence: CDR1 MGHDK, CDR2 SYGVNS. This CDR3 is built from 14 residues. V shed 6 bases and J shed 6 bases, with 14 bases lying between them. CDR3 coding DNA: TGTGCCAGCAGGGCCCAGGTGATAGCCGGGGAGCTGTTTTTT. It yields the protein CASRAQVIAGELFF.

This chain connects TRBV7-8 to TRBJ2-1, with D possibly TRBD2 on 7 matching bases. V lost 0 bases and J 3 bases, leaving 12 bases between the germline ends. The CDR3 contains 16 residues. Germline V CDR1 and CDR2: SGHVS, FQNEAQ. CDR3 residues: CASSLAGGAFYNEQFF. CDR3 bases: TGTGCCAGCAGCTTAGCGGGGGGGGCTTTCTACAATGAGCAGTTCTTC. Together with reference TRBV7-8 and TRBJ2-1, the CDR3 gives the full variable domain: GAGVSQSPRYKVAKRGQDVALRCDPISGHVSLFWYQQALGQGPEFLTYFQNEAQLDKSGLPSDRFFAERPEGSVSTLKIQRTQQEDSAVYLCASSLAGGAFYNEQFFGPGTRLTVL.

The chain uses TRBV5-5 and TRBJ2-3, with TRBD2 matching over 13 bases. CDR1 SGHKS and CDR2 YYEKEE come from the germline V gene (reference sequence). After removal of 1 base from V and 2 bases from J, the junction contained 7 bases not matched to a gene. This CDR3 is 18 amino acids long. The CDR3 nucleotides are TGTGCCAGCAGCTTGCGCCGACTAGCGGGGGGCTCCACAGATACGCAGTATTTT. It translates to CASSLRRLAGGSTDTQYF.

In this sample, this clonotype turned up a few times. The chain combines TRBV20-1 with TRBJ1-1, with TRBD1 as a possible D gene (6 bases). V dropped 3 bases and J dropped 5 bases, with 28 bases sitting between them. This CDR3 contains 18 residues. Germline V gives CDR1 DFQATT, CDR2 SNEGSKA (reference sequence). The CDR3 loop reads CSASHIRGRGPTGTEAFF. Here the CDR3 DNA reads TGCAGTGCTAGTCATATCAGAGGCAGGGGCCCCACGGGGACTGAAGCTTTCTTT.

The rearrangement joins TRBV7-2 to TRBJ2-5; D is uncertain. The CDR3 length is 13 residues. Trimming removed 5 bases from V and 4 bases from J, with 11 bases in between. Germline V gene sequence: CDR1 SGHTA, CDR2 FQGNSA. CDR3 protein: CASSPFGVETQYF. The CDR3 DNA is TGTGCCAGCAGCCCCTTTGGGGTAGAGACCCAGTACTTC.

The chain carries TRBV12-5 and TRBJ2-2, with D hard to call. The CDR3 length is 16 residues. The germline V gene has CDR1 LGHNT and CDR2 FRNRAP. Trimming stripped 6 bases from V and 1 base from J, with 15 bases between. CDR3 amino acids: CASGLGGTENTGELFF. The CDR3 nucleotides read TGTGCTAGTGGACTCGGTGGCACGGAGAACACCGGGGAGCTGTTTTTT.

V gene TRBV6-6 combines with J gene TRBJ1-1; D is uncertain. Trimming took 7 bases from V and 4 from J, leaving 7 bases between them. The CDR3 runs to 11 residues. Germline loops: CDR1 MNHNY, CDR2 SVGAGI (reference sequence). CDR3 DNA sequence: TGTGCCAGCACGTCGGCCACTGAAGCTTTCTTT. This gives the protein CASTSATEAFF.

The chain recombines TRBV12-3 or TRBV12-4 with TRBJ2-4; 11 bases line up with TRBD2. Trimming at V came to 6 bases and at J to 13 bases, leaving 8 bases not matched to a gene. The CDR3 contains 13 residues. The CDR3 protein is CASSAGLAGEQYF. The CDR3 DNA follows: TGTGCCAGCAGCGCCGGACTAGCGGGTGAGCAGTACTTC.

This clonotype occurred a few times. The CDR3 nucleotides are TGCGCCAGCAGCCAGGGGGGACAAGCCAAAAACATTCAGTACTTC. It is translated as CASSQGGQAKNIQYF. The rearrangement joins TRBV5-1 to TRBJ2-4; TRBD1 is a possible D gene (7 bases). The germline V gene encodes CDR1 SGHRS and CDR2 YFSETQ. This CDR3 is built from 15 residues. The V end lost 4 bases, the J end lost 0 bases, and 11 bases lay between the germline ends.

This CDR3 reads CASSLFSRADEQFF. CDR3 bases: TGCGCCAGCAGCTTGTTCTCCAGAGCGGATGAGCAGTTCTTC. V gene TRBV5-1 combines with J gene TRBJ2-1; a weak D match, TRBD2 (5 bases). Germline loops: CDR1 SGHRS, CDR2 YFSETQ. The CDR3 contains 14 residues. V shed 1 base and J shed 8 bases, with 13 bases lying between them.

This chain links TRBV14 with TRBJ2-1; D is uncertain. CDR1 and CDR2 (germline): SGHDN, FVKESK. The CDR3 consists of 12 residues. V gave up 4 bases and J gave up 6 bases, with 7 bases separating them. CDR3 bases: TGTGCCAGCAGCCGATTGATCAATGAGCAGTTCTTC. Translated: CASSRLINEQFF.

The V and J genes are TRBV29-1 and TRBJ1-4, with a tentative D call TRBD1 (6 bases). From germline, CDR1 is SQVTM and CDR2 ANQGSEA. Trimming left V 3 bases short and J 2 bases short, with 13 bases between. This CDR3 is built from 15 residues. The CDR3 loop reads CSVELAGETNEKLFF. The CDR3 nucleotides read TGCAGCGTTGAGTTGGCAGGGGAGACTAATGAAAAACTGTTTTTT.

This chain uses TRBV20-1 with TRBJ2-3, with TRBD1 identical over 10 bases. CDR1 is DFQATT and CDR2 is SNEGSKA in the germline V gene (reference sequence). With 1 base clipped from V and 6 bases from J, the junction kept 7 bases outside the gene matches. The CDR3 is 15 residues long. Here the CDR3 reads CSARAGTGVGDTQYF. The CDR3 DNA sequence: TGCAGTGCTAGAGCGGGGACAGGGGTAGGGGATACGCAGTATTTT.

This clonotype was picked up a small number of times. The chain joins TRBV29-1 to TRBJ2-5, with 8 bases lining up with TRBD1. Germline V gene lookup returns CDR1 SQVTM and CDR2 ANQGSEA. The CDR3 covers 13 residues. V shed 7 bases, J shed 1 base, and the junction held 5 bases outside the gene matches. DNA for the CDR3: TGCAGCGCCCCCGGACAGGGCCAAGAGACCCAGTACTTC. It codes for CSAPGQGQETQYF.

The chain links TRBV11-2 to TRBJ2-7; 7 bases agree with TRBD2. The CDR3 runs to 15 residues. V lost 7 bases to trimming and J lost 2 bases; unmatched junction nucleotides: 11. The germline V gene has CDR1 SGHAT and CDR2 FQNNGV. The CDR3 loop reads CASTLPGLGTYEQYF. CDR3 DNA: TGTGCCAGCACCCTCCCCGGACTAGGGACCTACGAGCAGTACTTC.

This clonotype has just a few counts. CDR3 sequence reads: CASSSLDRAPIAKNIQYF. The CDR3 bases are TGTGCCAGCAGTTCCCTCGACAGGGCCCCCATAGCCAAAAACATTCAGTACTTC. The chain combines TRBV6-5 with TRBJ2-4; TRBD1 matches 7 bases. This CDR3 spans 18 amino acids. In germline, CDR1 is MNHEY, CDR2 SVGAGI. The V and J ends lost 4 bases and 0 bases, in that order; junction bases with no gene match: 12.

This clonotype has just one count. The chain's CDR3 is CASSSMDRGGTEAFF. As DNA, the CDR3 is TGTGCCAGCAGCTCGATGGACAGGGGGGGGACTGAAGCTTTCTTT. The chain joins TRBV11-3 to TRBJ1-1; 10 nucleotides match TRBD1. With V trimmed by 4 bases and J by 5 bases, 7 bases remained unmatched. The CDR3 extends over 15 amino acids. Germline CDR1 SGHNT, CDR2 YENEEA.